This TCR beta chain was identified in a study of blood T cell repertoires in COVID-19. Study-level information: Sites in the United States, Italy and Spain provided acute and convalescent COVID-19 samples.

Per the study methods: For nucleated cells, counts were estimated from reference gene primer amplification. The method was immunoSEQ multiplex PCR; TCRdb's version includes in-frame clones alone and lacks a portion of them. D and trimming come from the DNA, and the V and J calls and clone size come from that table. Of roughly 430,000 clones in the sample, 88% were seen once. CDR3 length: 15 amino acids. J gave up 7 bases and V 2 bases, and 9 bases lay outside the gene matches. The V gene's germline CDR1 is SGHRS and CDR2 YFSETQ. Participants were aged about 18 to 100 years from more than 20 US areas. Grouping used clinical history reported by participants in a survey and questionnaire.

This receptor was identified in a woman aged 40 to 49 with acute COVID-19. Specimen: PBMCs or T cells enriched from blood (not recorded which). The chain links TRBV5-1 to TRBJ2-1; 7 nucleotides line up with TRBD1. CDR3 sequence (DNA): TGCGCCAGCAGCTTAATGGGGACAGATAATAATGAGCAGTTCTTC. Translating gives CASSLMGTDNNEQFF. Full variable domain (outside the CDR3, taken from reference TRBV5-1 and TRBJ2-1): KAGVTQTPRYLIKTRGQQVTLSCSPISGHRSVSWYQQTPGQGLQFLFEYFSETQRNKGNFPGRFSGRQFSNSRSEMNVSTLELGDSALYLCASSLMGTDNNEQFFGPGTRLTVL.